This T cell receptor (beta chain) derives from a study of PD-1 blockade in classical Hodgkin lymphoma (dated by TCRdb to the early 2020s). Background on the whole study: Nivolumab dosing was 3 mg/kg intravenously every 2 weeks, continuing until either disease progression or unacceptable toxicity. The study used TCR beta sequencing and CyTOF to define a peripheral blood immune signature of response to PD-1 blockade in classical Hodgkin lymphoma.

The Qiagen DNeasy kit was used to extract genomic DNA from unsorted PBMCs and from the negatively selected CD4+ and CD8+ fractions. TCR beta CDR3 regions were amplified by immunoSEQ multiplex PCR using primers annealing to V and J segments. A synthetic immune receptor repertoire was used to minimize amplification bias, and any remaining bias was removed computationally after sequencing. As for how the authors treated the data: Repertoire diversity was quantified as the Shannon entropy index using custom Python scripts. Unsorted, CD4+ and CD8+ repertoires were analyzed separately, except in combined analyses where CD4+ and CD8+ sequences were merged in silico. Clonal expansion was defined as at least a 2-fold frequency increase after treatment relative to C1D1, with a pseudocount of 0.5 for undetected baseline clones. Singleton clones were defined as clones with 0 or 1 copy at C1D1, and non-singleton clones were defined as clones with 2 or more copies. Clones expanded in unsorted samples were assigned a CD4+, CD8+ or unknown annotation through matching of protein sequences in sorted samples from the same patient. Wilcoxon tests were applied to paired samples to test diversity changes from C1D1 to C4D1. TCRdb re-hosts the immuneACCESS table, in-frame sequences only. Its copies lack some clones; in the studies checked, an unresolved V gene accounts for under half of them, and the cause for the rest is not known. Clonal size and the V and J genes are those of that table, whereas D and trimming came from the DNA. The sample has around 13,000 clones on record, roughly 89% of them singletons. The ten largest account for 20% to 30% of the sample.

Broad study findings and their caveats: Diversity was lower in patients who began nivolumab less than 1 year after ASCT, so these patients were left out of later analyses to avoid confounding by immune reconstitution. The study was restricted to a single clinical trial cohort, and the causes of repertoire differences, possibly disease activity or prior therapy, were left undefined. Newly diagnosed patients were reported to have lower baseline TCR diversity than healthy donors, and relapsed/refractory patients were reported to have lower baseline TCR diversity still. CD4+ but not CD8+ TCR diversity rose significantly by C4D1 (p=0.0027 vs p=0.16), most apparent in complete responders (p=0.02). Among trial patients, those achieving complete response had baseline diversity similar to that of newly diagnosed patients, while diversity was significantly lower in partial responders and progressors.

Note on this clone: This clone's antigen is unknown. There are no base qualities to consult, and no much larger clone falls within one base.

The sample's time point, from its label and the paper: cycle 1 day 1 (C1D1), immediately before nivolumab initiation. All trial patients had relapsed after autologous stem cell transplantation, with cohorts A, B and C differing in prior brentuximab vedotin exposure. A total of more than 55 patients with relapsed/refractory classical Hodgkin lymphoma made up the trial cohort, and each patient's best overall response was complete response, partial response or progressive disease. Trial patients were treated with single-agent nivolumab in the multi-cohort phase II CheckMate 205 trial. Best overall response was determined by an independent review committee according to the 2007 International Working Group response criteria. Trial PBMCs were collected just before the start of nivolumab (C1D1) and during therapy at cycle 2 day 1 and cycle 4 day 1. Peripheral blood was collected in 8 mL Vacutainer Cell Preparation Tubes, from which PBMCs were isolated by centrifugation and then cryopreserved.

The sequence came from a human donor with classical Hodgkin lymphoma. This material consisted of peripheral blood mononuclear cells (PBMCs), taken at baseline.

This receptor has the CDR3 CASKGTGQGNTIYF. The bases read TGTGCCAGTAAGGGGACAGGGCAAGGAAACACCATATATTTT. Here the chain combines TRBV19 and TRBJ1-3, with 9 bases matching TRBD1. The CDR3, from cysteine to phenylalanine, totals 14 residues. This entry keeps only the CDR3 DNA: 42 bases, framed from base 1. Trimming leaves V shorter by 7 bases and J shorter by 4 bases, with the junction holding 5 bases beyond the gene matches. The germline V gene (reference sequence) supplies CDR1 LNHDA and CDR2 SQIVND.